This T cell receptor beta chain was recorded in a study of shared clonotypes between healthy human individuals. The method was immunoSEQ multiplex PCR; TCRdb's version includes in-frame clones alone and lacks a portion of them. The table records 450,000 to 500,000 clones, approximately 80% of them present only once. The CDR3 has 17 amino acids. V was clipped by 4 bases and J by 0 bases, with 13 bases between them. The V gene's germline CDR1 is WNHNN and CDR2 SYGVQD (reference sequence). This clone appeared a few times. The clonotype was recovered from a woman in her thirties or forties in good health. Some clones in this sample may be carry-over from other donors' samples. The chain carries TRBV10-1 and TRBJ2-6; D remains ambiguous. The sequencing input was PBMCs. The CDR3 DNA follows: TGCGCCAGCAGTGGGACGGATCCATACTCTGGGGCCAACGTCCTGACTTTC. Translated, it gives CASSGTDPYSGANVLTF.